Included here is one T cell receptor beta chain sequence, with context. What it recognizes is unknown. Trimming cost V 5 bases and J 8 bases; bases outside gene matches: 11. This CDR3 region has 15 residues. CDR1 is SGHTA, CDR2 FQGTGA, per germline. This sample is part of a study of shared clonotypes between healthy human individuals. Whole-study findings and limits: Owing to a small donor count, the genetic and exposure-history diversity represented was limited. All-four-donor shared clonotypes had higher generation probabilities than non-shared clonotypes did.

Deep was the level at which the assay was run. TCRdb keeps only in-frame clones here, not all; method: immunoSEQ multiplex PCR. Found here are under 2,500,000 clones, approximately 96% of them singletons; the top ten hold around 0.13%. The sequencing sample was made of naive CD4+ T cells sorted from blood. The sample's subset: CD45RA+ positively selected. This chain uses TRBV7-3 with TRBJ1-4, with 7 bases matching TRBD1. The clonotype comes from a man aged 18 to 35 in good health. The CDR3 DNA is TGTGCCAGCAGCCTTACGTACAGGGGAGAAGAAAAACTGTTTTTT. Translation gives CASSLTYRGEEKLFF.